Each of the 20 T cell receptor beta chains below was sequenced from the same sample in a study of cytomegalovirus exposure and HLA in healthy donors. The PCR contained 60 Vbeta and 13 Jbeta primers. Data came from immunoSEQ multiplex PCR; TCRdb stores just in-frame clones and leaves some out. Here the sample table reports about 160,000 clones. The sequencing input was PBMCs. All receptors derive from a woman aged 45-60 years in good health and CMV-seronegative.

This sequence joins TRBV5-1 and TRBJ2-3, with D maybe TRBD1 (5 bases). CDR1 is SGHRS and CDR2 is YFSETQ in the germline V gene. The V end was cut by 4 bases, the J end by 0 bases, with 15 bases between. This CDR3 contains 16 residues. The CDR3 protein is CASSGTGSASTDTQYF. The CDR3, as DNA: TGCGCCAGCAGCGGTACAGGTTCTGCTAGCACAGATACGCAGTATTTT.

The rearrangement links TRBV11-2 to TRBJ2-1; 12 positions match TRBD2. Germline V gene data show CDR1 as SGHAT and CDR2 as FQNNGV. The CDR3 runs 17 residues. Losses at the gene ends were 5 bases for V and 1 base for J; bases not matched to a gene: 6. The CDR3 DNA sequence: TGTGCCAGCAGCCACCGGACTAGCGGGGAGTCCTACAATGAGCAGTTCTTC. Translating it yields CASSHRTSGESYNEQFF.

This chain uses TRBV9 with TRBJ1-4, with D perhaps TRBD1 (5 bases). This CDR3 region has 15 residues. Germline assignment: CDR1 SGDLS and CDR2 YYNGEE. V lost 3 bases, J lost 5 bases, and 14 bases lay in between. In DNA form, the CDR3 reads TGTGCCAGCAGCGGGACACCGGGAGGCAATGAAAAACTGTTTTTT. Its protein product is CASSGTPGGNEKLFF.

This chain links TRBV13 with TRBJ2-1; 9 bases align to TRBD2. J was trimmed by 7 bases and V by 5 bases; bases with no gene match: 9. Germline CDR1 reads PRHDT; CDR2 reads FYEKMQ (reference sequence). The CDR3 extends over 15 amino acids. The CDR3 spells CASSPPVAGVNEQFF. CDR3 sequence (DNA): TGTGCCAGCAGCCCGCCGGTAGCGGGAGTAAATGAGCAGTTCTTC.

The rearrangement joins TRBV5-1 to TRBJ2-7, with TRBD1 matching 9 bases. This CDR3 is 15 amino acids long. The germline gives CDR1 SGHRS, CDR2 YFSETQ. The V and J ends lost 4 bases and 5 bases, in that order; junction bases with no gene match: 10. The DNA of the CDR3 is TGCGCCAGCAGCACTGCCGGGACAGGGTTCAACGAGCAGTACTTC. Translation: CASSTAGTGFNEQYF.

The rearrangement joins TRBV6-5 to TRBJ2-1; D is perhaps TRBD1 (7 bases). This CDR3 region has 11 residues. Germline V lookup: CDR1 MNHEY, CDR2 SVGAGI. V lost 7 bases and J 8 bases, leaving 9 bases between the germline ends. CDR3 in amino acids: CASTRGDEQFF. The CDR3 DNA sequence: TGTGCCAGCACCAGGGGGGATGAGCAGTTCTTC.

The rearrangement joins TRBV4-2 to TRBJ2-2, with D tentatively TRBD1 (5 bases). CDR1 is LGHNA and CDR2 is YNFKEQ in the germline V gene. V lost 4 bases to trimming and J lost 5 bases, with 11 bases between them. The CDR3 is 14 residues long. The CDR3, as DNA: TGTGCCAGCAGCCCGGTAGGGGCGACCGGGGAGCTGTTTTTT. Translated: CASSPVGATGELFF.

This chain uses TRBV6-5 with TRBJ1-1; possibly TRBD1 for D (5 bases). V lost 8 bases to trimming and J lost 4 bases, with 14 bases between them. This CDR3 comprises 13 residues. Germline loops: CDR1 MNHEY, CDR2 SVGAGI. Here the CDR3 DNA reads TGTGCCAGCGGCAAATTCGGGGGCACTGAAGCTTTCTTT. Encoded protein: CASGKFGGTEAFF.

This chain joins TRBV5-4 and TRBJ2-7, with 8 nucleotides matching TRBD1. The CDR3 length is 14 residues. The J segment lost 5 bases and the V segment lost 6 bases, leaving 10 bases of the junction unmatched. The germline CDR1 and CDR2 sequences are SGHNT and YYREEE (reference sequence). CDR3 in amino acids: CASTTRTGPDEQYF. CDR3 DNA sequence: TGTGCCAGCACAACACGGACAGGGCCCGACGAGCAGTACTTC.

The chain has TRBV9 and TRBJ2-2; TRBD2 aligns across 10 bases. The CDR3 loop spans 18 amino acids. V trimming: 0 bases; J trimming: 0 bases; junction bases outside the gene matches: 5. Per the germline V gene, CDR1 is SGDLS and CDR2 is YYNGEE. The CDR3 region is CASSVDGGLASNTGELFF. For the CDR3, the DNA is TGTGCCAGCAGCGTAGATGGGGGACTAGCGTCGAACACCGGGGAGCTGTTTTTT.

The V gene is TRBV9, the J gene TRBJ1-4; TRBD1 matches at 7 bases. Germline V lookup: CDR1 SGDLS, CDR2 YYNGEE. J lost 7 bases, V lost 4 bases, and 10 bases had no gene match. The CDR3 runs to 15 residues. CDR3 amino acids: CASSITGVEGEKLFF. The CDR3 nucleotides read TGTGCCAGCAGCATCACAGGGGTGGAGGGTGAAAAACTGTTTTTT. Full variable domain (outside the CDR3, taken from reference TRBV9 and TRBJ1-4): DSGVTQTPKHLITATGQRVTLRCSPRSGDLSVYWYQQSLDQGLQFLIQYYNGEERAKGNILERFSAQQFPDLHSELNLSSLELGDSALYFCASSITGVEGEKLFFGSGTQLSVL.

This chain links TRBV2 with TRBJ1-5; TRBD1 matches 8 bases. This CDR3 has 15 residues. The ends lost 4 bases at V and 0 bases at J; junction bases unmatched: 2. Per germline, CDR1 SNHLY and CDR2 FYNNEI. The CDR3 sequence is CASSGGQGSNQPQHF. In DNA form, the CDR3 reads TGTGCCAGCAGTGGAGGACAGGGTAGCAATCAGCCCCAGCATTTT.

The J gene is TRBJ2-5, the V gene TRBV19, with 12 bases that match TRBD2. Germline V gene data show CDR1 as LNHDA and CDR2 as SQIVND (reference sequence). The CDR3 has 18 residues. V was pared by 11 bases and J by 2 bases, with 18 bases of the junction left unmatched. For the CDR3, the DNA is TGTGCCCCCAGCATAATCGGGACTAGCGGGTCTCTACAAGAGACCCAGTACTTC. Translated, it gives CAPSIIGTSGSLQETQYF.

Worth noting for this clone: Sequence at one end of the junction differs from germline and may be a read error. CDR3 region: CASRRAADPNRKHF. CDR3 DNA sequence: TGTGCCAGCAGGAGAGCGGCAGATCCCAATAGGAAGCACTTC. The chain couples TRBV28 to TRBJ2-7; D possibly corresponds to TRBD2 (5 bases). The CDR3 is 14 amino acids. Germline V gives CDR1 MDHEN, CDR2 SYDVKM.

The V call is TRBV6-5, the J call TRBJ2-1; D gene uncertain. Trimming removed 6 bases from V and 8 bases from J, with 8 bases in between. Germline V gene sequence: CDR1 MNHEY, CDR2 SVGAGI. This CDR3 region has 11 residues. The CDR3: CASSHNDEQFF. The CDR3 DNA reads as TGTGCCAGCAGCCACAACGATGAGCAGTTCTTC.

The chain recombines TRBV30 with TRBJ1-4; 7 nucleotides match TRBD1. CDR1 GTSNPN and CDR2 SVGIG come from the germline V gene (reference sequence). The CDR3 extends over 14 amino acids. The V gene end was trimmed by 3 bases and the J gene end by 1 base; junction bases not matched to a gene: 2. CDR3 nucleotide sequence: TGTGCCTGGAGCCCAGGGGGAACTAATGAAAAACTGTTTTTT. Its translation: CAWSPGGTNEKLFF.

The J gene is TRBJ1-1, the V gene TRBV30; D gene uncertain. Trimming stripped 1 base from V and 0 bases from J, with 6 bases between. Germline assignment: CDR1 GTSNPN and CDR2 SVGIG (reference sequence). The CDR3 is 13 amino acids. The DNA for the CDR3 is TGTGCCTGGAGTGCCCAGATGAACACTGAAGCTTTCTTT. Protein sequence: CAWSAQMNTEAFF. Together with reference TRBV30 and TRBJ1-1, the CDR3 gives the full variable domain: SQTIHQWPATLVQPVGSPLSLECTVEGTSNPNLYWYRQAAGRGLQLLFYSVGIGQISSEVPQNLSASRPQDRQFILSSKKLLLSDSGFYLCAWSAQMNTEAFFGQGTRLTVV.

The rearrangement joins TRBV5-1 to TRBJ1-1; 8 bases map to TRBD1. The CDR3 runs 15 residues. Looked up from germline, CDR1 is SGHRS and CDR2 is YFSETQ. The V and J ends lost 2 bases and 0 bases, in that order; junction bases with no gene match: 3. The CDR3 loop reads CASSLIQGVNTEAFF. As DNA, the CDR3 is TGCGCCAGCAGCTTAATACAGGGGGTGAACACTGAAGCTTTCTTT.

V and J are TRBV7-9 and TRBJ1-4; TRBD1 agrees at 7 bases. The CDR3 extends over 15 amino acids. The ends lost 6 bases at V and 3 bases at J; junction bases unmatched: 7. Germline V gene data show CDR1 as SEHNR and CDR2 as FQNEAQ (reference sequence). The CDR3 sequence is CASSIQGLPNEKLFF. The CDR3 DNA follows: TGTGCCAGCAGTATACAGGGGTTGCCTAATGAAAAACTGTTTTTT.

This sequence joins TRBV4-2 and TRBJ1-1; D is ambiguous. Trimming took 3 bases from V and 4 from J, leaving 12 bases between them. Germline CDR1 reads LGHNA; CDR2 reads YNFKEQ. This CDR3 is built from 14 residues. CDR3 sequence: CASSQGPVGTEAFF. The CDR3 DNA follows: TGTGCCAGCAGCCAGGGCCCGGTAGGCACTGAAGCTTTCTTT.